The 24 T cell receptor beta chains below all came from one sample that was sequenced in a study of blood T cell repertoires in COVID-19. Assay used: immunoSEQ multiplex PCR; TCRdb lists only in-frame clones, some missing. Of approximately 270,000 clones in the sample, approximately 85% are singletons; the top ten hold around 1%. What was sequenced was peripheral blood. The receptors originated from a human donor with COVID-19, enrolled during active disease. The donor label of this sample is uncertain.

The chain couples TRBV28 to TRBJ1-5, with D possibly being TRBD1 (6 bases). Germline CDR1 reads MDHEN; CDR2 reads SYDVKM. V lost 5 bases and J lost 0, with 8 bases in between. This CDR3 comprises 14 residues. The CDR3 sequence: CASSRGNSNQPQHF. The CDR3 DNA is TGTGCCAGCAGTAGGGGGAATAGCAATCAGCCCCAGCATTTT.

The chain has TRBV18 and TRBJ2-5; TRBD2 matches 7 bases. J lost 1 base, V lost 0 bases, and 5 bases had no gene match. Germline V CDR1 and CDR2: KGHSH, LQKENI. The CDR3 loop spans 16 amino acids. The CDR3 DNA follows: TGTGCCAGCTCACCACCGGGAGGGCTTCCCCAAGAGACCCAGTACTTC. Its protein product is CASSPPGGLPQETQYF. The full variable domain, in which reference TRBV18 and TRBJ2-5 provide the parts outside the CDR3, is NAGVMQNPRHLVRRRGQEARLRCSPMKGHSHVYWYRQLPEEGLKFMVYLQKENIIDESGMPKERFSAEFPKEGPSILRIQQVVRGDSAAYFCASSPPGGLPQETQYFGPGTRLLVL.

This clone was picked up one time. The chain's CDR3 is CASSAPNAGGRESTQYF. In DNA form, the CDR3 reads TGTGCCAGCAGCGCCCCCAACGCGGGCGGGAGAGAGAGCACGCAGTATTTT. This rearrangement joins TRBV5-4 to TRBJ2-3, with 7 bases fitting TRBD2. The germline gives CDR1 SGHNT, CDR2 YYREEE (reference sequence). Trimming removed 4 bases from V and 9 bases from J; junction bases left unmatched: 20. CDR3 length: 17 residues.

The chain is built from TRBV3-1 (or the pseudogene TRBV3-2) and TRBJ1-4; a possible D gene is TRBD1 (5 bases). This CDR3 is built from 13 residues. The germline V gene encodes CDR1 LGHDT and CDR2 YNNKEL (reference sequence). Trimming took off 0 bases at V and 11 bases at J, with 10 bases between the two ends. The CDR3 sequence is CASSQDVRDKLFF. The CDR3 DNA reads as TGTGCCAGCAGCCAAGATGTCAGGGATAAACTGTTTTTT.

The chain couples TRBV5-1 to TRBJ2-2; 8 bases align to TRBD1. The CDR3 has 16 amino acids. Germline lookup yields CDR1 SGHRS and CDR2 YFSETQ. The ends lost 5 bases at V and 1 base at J; junction bases unmatched: 7. The CDR3 nucleotides read TGCGCCAGCAGTTATACCGGGACAGGGAACACCGGGGAGCTGTTTTTT. This sequence encodes CASSYTGTGNTGELFF. Together with reference TRBV5-1 and TRBJ2-2, the CDR3 gives the full variable domain: KAGVTQTPRYLIKTRGQQVTLSCSPISGHRSVSWYQQTPGQGLQFLFEYFSETQRNKGNFPGRFSGRQFSNSRSEMNVSTLELGDSALYLCASSYTGTGNTGELFFGEGSRLTVL.

The V gene is TRBV6-5, the J gene TRBJ1-1; possible D gene TRBD1, 6 bases. This CDR3 has 15 residues. Trimming left V 6 bases short and J 0 bases short, with 14 bases between. Germline V gene lookup returns CDR1 MNHEY and CDR2 SVGAGI. Here the CDR3 DNA reads TGTGCCAGCAGCCCCTGGGGGACAATGAACACTGAAGCTTTCTTT. It specifies CASSPWGTMNTEAFF.

The chain carries TRBV5-1 and TRBJ1-4; perhaps TRBD1 as D (5 bases). This CDR3 comprises 16 residues. V shed 5 bases and J shed 0 bases, with 14 bases lying between them. CDR1 is SGHRS, CDR2 YFSETQ, per germline. The CDR3, as DNA: TGCGCCAGCAGTCGGGCAGGGAACCCAACTAATGAAAAACTGTTTTTT. Its translation: CASSRAGNPTNEKLFF.

The V call is TRBV11-2, the J call TRBJ1-1; 7 bases map to TRBD1. Germline-derived CDR1 and CDR2 are SGHAT and FQNNGV. V dropped 3 bases and J dropped 4; count of bases not matched to a gene: 5. There are 14 residues in the CDR3. The CDR3 sequence is CASSLRQGLTEAFF. The CDR3 nucleotides read TGTGCCAGCAGCTTGCGACAGGGCCTCACTGAAGCTTTCTTT.

The gene calls are TRBV6-5 and TRBJ1-1, with D perhaps TRBD1 (5 bases). CDR3 length: 14 residues. The germline CDR1 and CDR2 sequences are MNHEY and SVGAGI. V was cut by 7 bases and J by 0 bases, with 12 bases left in between. CDR3 residues: CASKQEILNTEAFF. For the CDR3, the DNA is TGTGCCAGCAAACAGGAGATCTTGAACACTGAAGCTTTCTTT.

The CDR3 bases are TGTGCCAGTGAGGAGGAGGCTGGAAACACCATATATTTT. Translating it yields CASEEEAGNTIYF. The rearrangement joins TRBV19 to TRBJ1-3; D gene ambiguous. This CDR3 spans 13 amino acids. Germline CDR1 is LNHDA and CDR2 is SQIVND (reference sequence). V was cut by 8 bases and J by 2 bases, with 10 bases left in between.

The chain recombines TRBV7-2 with TRBJ2-1; unclear D gene. Germline V CDR1 and CDR2: SGHTA, FQGNSA. The CDR3 length is 14 residues. The germline V and J ends were trimmed by 4 bases and 0 bases, with 7 bases remaining between them. The CDR3 region has the DNA TGTGCCAGCAGCTCGACTTCCTCCTACAATGAGCAGTTCTTC. Its protein product is CASSSTSSYNEQFF.

CDR3 loop: CAWSSGTMRSTNEKLFF. Written as DNA, the CDR3 is TGTGCCTGGAGCTCCGGGACAATGAGATCGACTAATGAAAAACTGTTTTTT. The chain combines TRBV30 with TRBJ1-4; a weak D match, TRBD1 (6 bases). V was shortened by 3 bases and J by 2 bases, with 19 bases between the two germline ends. The CDR3 extends over 17 amino acids. In germline, CDR1 is GTSNPN, CDR2 SVGIG (reference sequence).

This sequence joins TRBV4-1 and TRBJ2-3, with 11 bases aligning to TRBD2. CDR1 MGHRA and CDR2 YSYEKL come from the germline V gene. CDR3 length equals 16 residues. The V and J ends lost 5 bases and 3 bases, in that order; junction bases with no gene match: 7. The CDR3 here is CASSSLTSGRTDTQYF. CDR3 DNA: TGCGCCAGCAGCTCTTTAACTAGCGGGAGAACAGATACGCAGTATTTT.

J is TRBJ1-4 and V is TRBV27, with 10 positions matching TRBD1. The CDR3 is made up of 15 amino acids. V shed 2 bases, J shed 4 bases, and the junction held 1 base outside the gene matches. In germline, CDR1 is MNHEY, CDR2 SMNVEV (reference sequence). The CDR3 reads CASSLRTGGNEKLFF. The CDR3 region has the DNA TGTGCCAGCAGTTTAAGGACAGGGGGTAATGAAAAACTGTTTTTT.

The V and J genes are TRBV18 and TRBJ1-5; 11 bases match TRBD1. The CDR3 consists of 14 residues. The trim removed 5 bases at V and 5 bases at J, leaving 2 bases unmatched. Germline CDR1 is KGHSH and CDR2 is LQKENI. The CDR3 bases are TGTGCCAGCTCAGGGGACAGGGGGGATCAGCCCCAGCATTTT. It encodes CASSGDRGDQPQHF.

V usage is TRBV9 and J usage is TRBJ2-1, with a tentative D call TRBD2 (5 bases). CDR1 and CDR2 (germline): SGDLS, YYNGEE. V lost 4 bases and J lost 5, with 19 bases in between. CDR3 size: 16 residues. CDR3 protein: CASSPSLGRPNNEQFF. The CDR3 DNA reads as TGTGCCAGCAGCCCGAGCCTGGGGAGACCTAACAATGAGCAGTTCTTC.

This chain links TRBV5-4 with TRBJ1-3; 7 nucleotides align to TRBD1. Looked up from germline, CDR1 is SGHNT and CDR2 is YYREEE (reference sequence). The CDR3 is 15 residues long. V gave up 3 bases and J gave up 6 bases; unmatched junction bases: 9. The CDR3 sequence: CASSSNPGTANTIYF. The DNA for the CDR3 is TGTGCCAGCAGCTCAAATCCCGGGACAGCAAACACCATATATTTT. The full variable domain, its missing parts supplied by reference TRBV5-4 and TRBJ1-3, is ETGVTQSPTHLIKTRGQQVTLRCSSQSGHNTVSWYQQALGQGPQFIFQYYREEENGRGNFPPRFSGLQFPNYSSELNVNALELDDSALYLCASSSNPGTANTIYFGEGSWLTVV.

The rearrangement uses TRBV7-9 and TRBJ1-1; possible D gene TRBD1, 6 bases. This CDR3 region has 16 residues. Trimming removed 1 base from V and 1 base from J, with 13 bases in between. Germline V CDR1 and CDR2: SEHNR, FQNEAQ (reference sequence). The CDR3 coding sequence is TGTGCCAGCAGCTTAGACCGAGGACAGTGGAACACTGAAGCTTTCTTT. Protein product: CASSLDRGQWNTEAFF. The full variable domain, with the rest looked up from reference TRBV7-9 and TRBJ1-1, is DTGVSQNPRHKITKRGQNVTFRCDPISEHNRLYWYRQTLGQGPEFLTYFQNEAQLEKSRLLSDRFSAERPKGSFSTLEIQRTEQGDSAMYLCASSLDRGQWNTEAFFGQGTRLTVV.

CDR3 sequence reads: CATSRGTDYSNQPQHF. In DNA form, the CDR3 reads TGTGCCACCAGCAGAGGTACCGACTATAGCAATCAGCCCCAGCATTTT. This chain connects TRBV15 to TRBJ1-5; D uncertain. The V and J ends lost 1 base and 0 bases respectively, with 10 bases between them. CDR3 length: 16 amino acids. Looked up from germline, CDR1 is LNHNV and CDR2 is YYDKDF (reference sequence).

This chain uses TRBV10-3 with TRBJ2-1; D is ambiguous. The V end lost 6 bases, the J end lost 1 base, and 10 bases lay between the germline ends. CDR1 and CDR2 (germline): ENHRY, SYGVKD. The CDR3 runs to 14 residues. CDR3 residues: CAIRGDPSYNEQFF. DNA of the CDR3: TGTGCCATCAGAGGAGACCCTTCCTACAATGAGCAGTTCTTC.

This clone was counted a few times. This chain links TRBV6-5 with TRBJ1-3; D possibly corresponds to TRBD1 (5 bases). Trimming left V 4 bases short and J 0 bases short, with 10 bases between. CDR3 length: 15 residues. The germline V gene has CDR1 MNHEY and CDR2 SVGAGI. The CDR3 loop reads CASSSPQASGNTIYF. The CDR3 nucleotides are TGTGCCAGCAGTTCCCCACAGGCCTCTGGAAACACCATATATTTT.

In its sample, this clone was seen once. CDR3 nucleotides: TGTGCCAGCAGCCCCCGACAGGGGGCGAACTATGGCTACACCTTC. This codes for CASSPRQGANYGYTF. This sequence joins TRBV9 and TRBJ1-2; 10 positions agree with TRBD1. Per the germline V gene, CDR1 is SGDLS and CDR2 is YYNGEE. The CDR3 totals 15 residues. V lost 4 bases, J lost 2 bases, and 5 bases stayed unmatched.

J is TRBJ1-5 and V is TRBV12-3 or TRBV12-4; D remains unclear. The CDR3 covers 13 residues. Trimming left V 3 bases short and J 8 bases short, with 11 bases between. CDR3 amino acids: CASSFTRSKPQHF. The CDR3, as DNA: TGTGCCAGCAGTTTCACCAGGTCGAAGCCCCAGCATTTT.

In DNA form, the CDR3 reads TGTGCCTGGAGTGCCATAACCTTCAGGTACGGGAACACTGAAGCTTTCTTT. Translated, it gives CAWSAITFRYGNTEAFF. The J gene is TRBJ1-1, the V gene TRBV30; D uncertain. The V end lost 1 base, the J end lost 1 base, and 19 bases lay between the germline ends. Per the germline V gene, CDR1 is GTSNPN and CDR2 is SVGIG (reference sequence). The CDR3 runs 17 residues.